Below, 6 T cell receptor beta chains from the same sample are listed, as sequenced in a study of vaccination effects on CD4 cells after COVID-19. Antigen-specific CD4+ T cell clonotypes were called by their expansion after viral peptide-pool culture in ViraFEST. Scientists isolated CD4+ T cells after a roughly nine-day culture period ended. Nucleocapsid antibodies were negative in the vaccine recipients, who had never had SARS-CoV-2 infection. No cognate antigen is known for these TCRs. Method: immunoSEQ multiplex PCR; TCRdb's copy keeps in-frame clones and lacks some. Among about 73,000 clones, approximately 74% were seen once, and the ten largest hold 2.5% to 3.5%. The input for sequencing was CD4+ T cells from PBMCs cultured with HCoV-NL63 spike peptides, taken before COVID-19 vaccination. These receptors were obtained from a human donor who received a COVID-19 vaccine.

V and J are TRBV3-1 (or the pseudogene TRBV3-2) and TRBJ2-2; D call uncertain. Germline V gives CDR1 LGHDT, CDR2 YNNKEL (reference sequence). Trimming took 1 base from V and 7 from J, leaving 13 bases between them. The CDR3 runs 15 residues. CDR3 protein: CASSQAGVGSGELFF. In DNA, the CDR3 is TGTGCCAGCAGCCAAGCGGGCGTCGGCAGCGGGGAGCTGTTTTTT.

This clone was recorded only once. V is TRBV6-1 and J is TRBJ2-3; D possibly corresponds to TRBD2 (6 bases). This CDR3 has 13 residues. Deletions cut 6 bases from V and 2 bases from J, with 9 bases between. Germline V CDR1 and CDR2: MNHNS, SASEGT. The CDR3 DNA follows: TGTGCCAGCAGGTGGGACTCCACAGATACGCAGTATTTT. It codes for CASRWDSTDTQYF.

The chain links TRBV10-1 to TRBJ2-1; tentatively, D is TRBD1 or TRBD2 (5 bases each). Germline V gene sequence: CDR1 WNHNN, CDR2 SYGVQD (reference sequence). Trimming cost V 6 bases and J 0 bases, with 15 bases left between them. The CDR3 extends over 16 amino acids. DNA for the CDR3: TGCGCCAGCAGATCCGGGACGGAGAGCTCCTACAATGAGCAGTTCTTC. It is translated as CASRSGTESSYNEQFF.

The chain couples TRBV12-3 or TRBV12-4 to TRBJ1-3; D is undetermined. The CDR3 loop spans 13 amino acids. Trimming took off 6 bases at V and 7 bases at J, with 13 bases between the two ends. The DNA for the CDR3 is TGTGCCAGCAGCCCCGATTATCGTAACACCATATATTTT. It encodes CASSPDYRNTIYF.

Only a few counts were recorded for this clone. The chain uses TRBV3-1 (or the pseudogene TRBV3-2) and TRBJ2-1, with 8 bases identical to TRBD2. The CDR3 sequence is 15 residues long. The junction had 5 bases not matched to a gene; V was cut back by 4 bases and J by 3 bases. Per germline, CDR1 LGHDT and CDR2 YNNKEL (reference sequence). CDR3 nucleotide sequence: TGTGCCAGCAGCCCGAGCGGGGGAAACTACAATGAGCAGTTCTTC. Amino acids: CASSPSGGNYNEQFF.

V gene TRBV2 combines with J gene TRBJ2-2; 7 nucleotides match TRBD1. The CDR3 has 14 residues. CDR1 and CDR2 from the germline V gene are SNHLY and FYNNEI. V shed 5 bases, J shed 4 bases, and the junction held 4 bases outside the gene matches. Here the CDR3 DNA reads TGTGCCAGCAGTTCCACAGGGGTCACCGGGGAGCTGTTTTTT. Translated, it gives CASSSTGVTGELFF.